One and the same sample provided the 20 T cell receptor beta chains below, sequenced in a study of blood T cell repertoires in COVID-19 (dated by TCRdb to 2018 to 2021). The library was prepared using the immunoSEQ multiplex PCR assay. Not all clones reach the TCRdb copy of this immuneACCESS table, which keeps in-frame sequences only. Checked studies attribute under half of the gap to unresolved V genes and leave the rest unexplained. The sample records around 250,000 clones, about four fifths of which are singletons. 4.5% to 6% of the sample belongs to the ten largest clones. The sequenced material came from PBMCs or T cells enriched from blood (not recorded which). These receptors came from a man aged 40-49 years who had been exposed to COVID-19.

The chain recombines TRBV24-1 with TRBJ2-1; 10 nucleotides agree with TRBD2. This CDR3 has 14 residues. CDR1 is KGHDR, CDR2 SFDVKD, per germline. V dropped 7 bases and J dropped 6; count of bases not matched to a gene: 5. The CDR3 nucleotides read TGTGCCACCAGACGGACTAGCGGTTCCAATGAGCAGTTCTTC. Protein product: CATRRTSGSNEQFF.

The V call is TRBV2, the J call TRBJ1-2; D is perhaps TRBD1 (5 bases). This CDR3 has 15 residues. V dropped 8 bases and J dropped 6 bases, with 22 bases sitting between them. From germline, CDR1 is SNHLY and CDR2 FYNNEI. CDR3 sequence reads: CASPLGRAGFDGYTF. CDR3 nucleotide sequence: TGTGCCAGCCCATTGGGGAGGGCAGGGTTCGATGGCTACACCTTC.

The chain has TRBV5-1 and TRBJ2-1, with 7 bases that match TRBD2. V was clipped by 6 bases and J by 0 bases; unmatched bases: 15. Germline CDR1 is SGHRS and CDR2 is YFSETQ. The CDR3 is 18 residues long. The CDR3 DNA reads TGCGCCAGCACATCAAGGGAGGGATACAGCCTCTCCTACAATGAGCAGTTCTTC. It codes for CASTSREGYSLSYNEQFF.

The chain recombines TRBV7-6 with TRBJ2-5; possibly TRBD2 for D (5 bases). V lost 4 bases, J lost 3 bases, and 15 bases lay in between. CDR1 and CDR2 from the germline V gene are SGHVS and FNYEAQ. The CDR3 length is 15 residues. The CDR3 DNA follows: TGTGCCAGCAGCTCCTCCCCCCGGCGGGAAGAGACCCAGTACTTC. This encodes CASSSSPRREETQYF.

The rearrangement joins TRBV27 to TRBJ2-7, with D possibly matching TRBD1 (6 bases). Germline V gene data show CDR1 as MNHEY and CDR2 as SMNVEV (reference sequence). This CDR3 contains 15 residues. V was trimmed by 5 bases and J by 2 bases, leaving 16 bases between them. DNA of the CDR3: TGTGCCAGCAGTCCCGACTCTGGGACAACCTACGAGCAGTACTTC. This gives the protein CASSPDSGTTYEQYF.

This chain connects TRBV19 to TRBJ1-5; D perhaps matches TRBD1 (5 bases). Looked up from germline, CDR1 is LNHDA and CDR2 is SQIVND (reference sequence). The CDR3 extends over 16 amino acids. Trimming took off 6 bases at V and 4 bases at J, with 19 bases between the two ends. The CDR3 bases are TGTGCCAGTAGACCAAACGACAGTGGAAGGAATCAGCCCCAGCATTTT. This sequence encodes CASRPNDSGRNQPQHF.

This rearrangement joins TRBV12-5 to TRBJ2-3; D is uncertain. The CDR3 has 13 amino acids. Germline CDR1 LGHNT, CDR2 FRNRAP. The V and J ends lost 6 bases and 2 bases respectively, with 9 bases between them. CDR3 loop: CASGLGNTDTQYF. The CDR3 region has the DNA TGTGCTAGTGGCCTAGGAAACACAGATACGCAGTATTTT.

This chain links TRBV5-1 with TRBJ2-7; maybe TRBD2 (5 bases). The CDR3 loop spans 12 amino acids. Germline CDR1 reads SGHRS; CDR2 reads YFSETQ. V dropped 4 bases and J dropped 7 bases, with 12 bases sitting between them. The CDR3 sequence is CASSLDSREQYF. DNA of the CDR3: TGCGCCAGCAGCCTGGACTCGAGGGAGCAGTACTTC.

CDR3 DNA sequence: TGTGCCAGCAGCCTCACAGACGGAGGAACCTACGAGCAGTACTTC. This encodes CASSLTDGGTYEQYF. V usage is TRBV11-2 and J usage is TRBJ2-7; perhaps TRBD2 as D (5 bases). Germline V gene data show CDR1 as SGHAT and CDR2 as FQNNGV. CDR3 length: 15 residues. V was pared by 5 bases and J by 2 bases, with 16 bases between. The full variable domain, in which reference TRBV11-2 and TRBJ2-7 provide the parts outside the CDR3, is EAGVAQSPRYKIIEKRQSVAFWCNPISGHATLYWYQQILGQGPKLLIQFQNNGVVDDSQLPKDRFSAERLKGVDSTLKIQPAKLEDSAVYLCASSLTDGGTYEQYFGPGTRLTVT.

This chain links TRBV7-3 with TRBJ2-1, with 8 nucleotides matching TRBD2. The CDR3 totals 16 residues. From germline, CDR1 is SGHTA and CDR2 FQGTGA. Trimming removed 5 bases from V and 10 bases from J; junction bases left unmatched: 16. This CDR3 is CASSPSPGTSGWEQFF. The CDR3 DNA is TGTGCCAGCAGCCCCAGCCCCGGGACTAGTGGGTGGGAGCAGTTCTTC.

This clone appeared a few times. The chain employs TRBV10-3 and TRBJ2-1; TRBD2 might be the D (5 bases). The ends were cut back, 5 bases at V and 6 bases at J, with 14 bases in the middle. This CDR3 contains 14 residues. Germline CDR1 reads ENHRY; CDR2 reads SYGVKD. For the CDR3, the DNA is TGTGCCATCAGTCTCACCGGGGATGTCAATGAGCAGTTCTTC. It codes for CAISLTGDVNEQFF.

This clone was recorded once. The chain links TRBV7-9 to TRBJ1-2; weak D call: TRBD1 (6 bases). The CDR3 contains 13 residues. Germline V gene data show CDR1 as SEHNR and CDR2 as FQNEAQ (reference sequence). V shed 5 bases and J shed 8 bases, with 15 bases lying between them. The CDR3 protein is CASSQAGEKGYTF. CDR3 DNA sequence: TGTGCCAGCAGCCAAGCAGGGGAGAAGGGCTACACCTTC.

The rearrangement joins TRBV21-1 to TRBJ2-7; the table's TRBD1 call for D was not verified on the DNA. TRBV21-1 is recorded as a pseudogene. This CDR3 has 15 amino acids. In DNA, the CDR3 is TGTGCCAGCAGCCCTAGGGCTGGACAGACCTACGAGCAGTACTTC. This codes for CASSPRAGQTYEQYF.

This clone was observed once. The rearrangement uses TRBV3-1 (or the pseudogene TRBV3-2) and TRBJ1-1; D gene ambiguous. This CDR3 is built from 13 residues. Germline V gives CDR1 LGHDT, CDR2 YNNKEL (reference sequence). V lost 4 bases, J lost 0 bases, and 6 bases lay in between. CDR3 sequence: CASSPPMNTEAFF. CDR3 DNA sequence: TGTGCCAGCAGCCCACCTATGAACACTGAAGCTTTCTTT.

The gene calls are TRBV7-3 and TRBJ2-3; the D gene is possibly TRBD1 (6 bases). Germline assignment: CDR1 SGHTA and CDR2 FQGTGA. This CDR3 has 14 amino acids. V was shortened by 4 bases and J by 0 bases, with 8 bases between the two germline ends. CDR3 nucleotide sequence: TGTGCCAGCAGCTCGGGACAAAGCACAGATACGCAGTATTTT. Residues: CASSSGQSTDTQYF.

The gene calls are TRBV7-2 and TRBJ2-3, with TRBD2 matching 10 bases. The V and J ends lost 1 base and 4 bases, in that order; junction bases with no gene match: 2. Per germline, CDR1 SGHTA and CDR2 FQGNSA. This CDR3 spans 15 amino acids. For the CDR3, the DNA is TGTGCCAGCAGCTTAGTGGGACTAGCGTCAGATACGCAGTATTTT. Translating gives CASSLVGLASDTQYF.

This clone was detected a few times. The V and J genes are TRBV7-8 and TRBJ1-2; 8 positions match TRBD1. V was pared by 5 bases and J by 7 bases, with 9 bases of the junction left unmatched. The CDR3 runs 14 residues. The germline V gene encodes CDR1 SGHVS and CDR2 FQNEAQ. For the CDR3, the DNA is TGTGCCAGCAGCCCACAGGGGGGAGCTGGTGGCTACACCTTC. It yields the protein CASSPQGGAGGYTF.

This chain connects TRBV27 to TRBJ2-7; 9 positions match TRBD1. V trimming: 3 bases; J trimming: 2 bases; junction bases outside the gene matches: 8. CDR1 and CDR2 from the germline V gene are MNHEY and SMNVEV (reference sequence). The CDR3 is 16 amino acids. CDR3: CASSFLGGQGAYEQYF. DNA for the CDR3: TGTGCCAGCAGTTTCTTGGGGGGACAGGGAGCCTACGAGCAGTACTTC.

V gene TRBV6-6 combines with J gene TRBJ2-7, with D possibly being TRBD1 (5 bases). The V and J ends lost 5 bases and 4 bases respectively, with 9 bases between them. The CDR3 length is 12 residues. CDR1 MNHNY and CDR2 SVGAGI come from the germline V gene (reference sequence). CDR3 residues: CASSTPGYEQYF. CDR3 bases: TGTGCCAGCAGTACCCCAGGGTACGAGCAGTACTTC.

This chain links TRBV2 with TRBJ1-4, with 9 bases that match TRBD1. J was trimmed by 6 bases and V by 2 bases; bases with no gene match: 10. The CDR3 loop spans 17 amino acids. Per the germline V gene, CDR1 is SNHLY and CDR2 is FYNNEI. The chain's CDR3 is CASSERVAGQGDEKLFF. The CDR3 DNA reads TGTGCCAGCAGTGAACGGGTGGCGGGACAGGGAGATGAAAAACTGTTTTTT.